The 30 T cell receptor beta chains below all came from one sample that was sequenced in a study of cytomegalovirus exposure and HLA in healthy donors. Primers included in the PCR were 60 Vbeta and 13 Jbeta primers. Using immunoSEQ multiplex PCR, the repertoire was profiled, and TCRdb retains in-frame clones only, with some absent. The sample records roughly 170,000 clones, 80% being singletons. Input material: PBMCs. The receptors were sampled from a man younger than 45 in good health and CMV-seropositive.

This clone was seen only a few times. A read error may account for a junction end that differs from germline. The chain employs TRBV7-9 and TRBJ2-6, with TRBD1 identical over 8 bases. The CDR3 is 19 residues long. Germline V gene data show CDR1 as SEHNR and CDR2 as FQNEAQ (reference sequence). The CDR3 loop is CSSSTNRDRRHIGANVLTF. In DNA, the CDR3 is TGTTCCAGCAGCACGAACCGGGACAGGAGGCACATTGGGGCCAACGTCCTGACTTTC.

The genes are TRBV11-2 and TRBJ2-4; TRBD2 aligns across 7 bases. The CDR3 loop spans 15 amino acids. V was pared by 1 base and J by 4 bases, with 4 bases of the junction left unmatched. Germline V gives CDR1 SGHAT, CDR2 FQNNGV. The CDR3 DNA reads TGTGCCAGCAGCTTAGTGGGAGGGTTTAAAAACATTCAGTACTTC. Translating it yields CASSLVGGFKNIQYF.

This clone was counted once. Germline and junction disagree at one end, which may indicate a read error. This chain links TRBV7-9 with TRBJ1-4; D is perhaps TRBD1 (6 bases). The CDR3 spans 12 residues. The V gene's germline CDR1 is SEHNR and CDR2 FQNEAQ (reference sequence). The DNA of the CDR3 is TGTTCCAGCAGCCTGCACAGGGCCCTACTGTTTTTT. It is translated as CSSSLHRALLFF.

This chain joins TRBV6-6 and TRBJ2-5, with 12 bases aligning to TRBD2. The V segment lost 2 bases and the J segment 11 bases; nucleotides outside the gene matches: 9. Germline V lookup: CDR1 MNHNY, CDR2 SVGAGI (reference sequence). This CDR3 spans 15 amino acids. CDR3 bases: TGTGCCAGCAGTTACGCGACTAGCGGGGGTTTAGAGCAGTACTTC. This gives the protein CASSYATSGGLEQYF.

This chain links TRBV7-6 with TRBJ2-7; 7 nucleotides agree with TRBD2. V dropped 1 base and J dropped 1; count of bases not matched to a gene: 4. The CDR3 totals 15 residues. Germline assignment: CDR1 SGHVS and CDR2 FNYEAQ. The CDR3 loop is CASSLESGGSYEQYF. The CDR3 DNA follows: TGTGCCAGCAGCTTAGAGTCGGGGGGTTCCTACGAGCAGTACTTC.

The V and J genes are TRBV9 and TRBJ2-1; perhaps TRBD2 as D (6 bases). With 0 bases removed from V and 10 bases from J, the gap between germline ends came to 20 bases. Germline V CDR1 and CDR2: SGDLS, YYNGEE. The CDR3 is 16 residues long. CDR3 in amino acids: CASSVVVHGGFSEQFF. CDR3 DNA sequence: TGTGCCAGCAGCGTAGTGGTTCATGGAGGGTTCAGCGAGCAGTTCTTC. Complete variable domain (other parts from reference TRBV9 and TRBJ2-1): DSGVTQTPKHLITATGQRVTLRCSPRSGDLSVYWYQQSLDQGLQFLIQYYNGEERAKGNILERFSAQQFPDLHSELNLSSLELGDSALYFCASSVVVHGGFSEQFFGPGTRLTVL.

V and J are TRBV5-4 and TRBJ1-5, with a possible D match to TRBD1 (6 bases). V was shortened by 3 bases and J by 2 bases, with 21 bases between the two germline ends. The CDR3 spans 18 residues. The germline gives CDR1 SGHNT, CDR2 YYREEE (reference sequence). For the CDR3, the DNA is TGTGCCAGCAGCTACCTAACCGTCACAGGGATCGGCAATCAGCCCCAGCATTTT. As protein: CASSYLTVTGIGNQPQHF.

J is TRBJ2-3 and V is TRBV4-1; TRBD2 is a possible D gene (5 bases). CDR3 length: 19 amino acids. Germline CDR1 is MGHRA and CDR2 is YSYEKL. V gave up 0 bases and J gave up 2 bases, with 21 bases separating them. DNA for the CDR3: TGCGCCAGCAGCCAAGAATTTCCCAGCCGGCGAGGGTACACAGATACGCAGTATTTT. Its translation: CASSQEFPSRRGYTDTQYF.

The CDR3 nucleotides read TGTGCCAGCAGCTTGGCCGGGACAGGGAAGGGCTACACCTTC. It specifies CASSLAGTGKGYTF. The chain is built from TRBV5-4 and TRBJ1-2, with TRBD1 identical over 9 bases. Germline lookup yields CDR1 SGHNT and CDR2 YYREEE (reference sequence). This CDR3 comprises 14 residues. Trimming removed 0 bases from V and 8 bases from J; junction bases left unmatched: 5.

A note on this clone: The same CDR3 is also encoded by other DNA sequences in this sample. The chain joins TRBV9 to TRBJ2-7, with 10 positions matching TRBD1. The length of the CDR3 is 14 residues. CDR1 and CDR2 from the germline V gene are SGDLS and YYNGEE. V lost 4 bases and J lost 2; bases outside the gene matches: 3. CDR3 in amino acids: CASSPGTGAYEQYF. CDR3 bases: TGTGCCAGCAGCCCCGGGACAGGGGCCTACGAGCAGTACTTC.

The chain couples TRBV10-3 to TRBJ1-2; 7 bases are a match to TRBD1. CDR3 length: 13 residues. Per the germline V gene, CDR1 is ENHRY and CDR2 is SYGVKD. The trim removed 3 bases at V and 8 bases at J, leaving 6 bases unmatched. CDR3 sequence (DNA): TGTGCCATCAGTGAAGACAGGGTGGAGGGCTACACCTTC. Protein product: CAISEDRVEGYTF.

This chain connects TRBV27 to TRBJ1-2; 7 bases match TRBD1. The CDR3 runs to 14 residues. Germline-derived CDR1 and CDR2 are MNHEY and SMNVEV (reference sequence). Germline trimming cut 6 bases from V and 4 bases from J; bases unmatched to any gene: 8. Here the CDR3 DNA reads TGTGCCAGCAGGCGTCTGGCAGGGGGCTATGGCTACACCTTC. This translates into CASRRLAGGYGYTF.

The chain has TRBV15 and TRBJ2-1; D uncertain. Trimming cost V 1 base and J 7 bases, with 11 bases left between them. CDR3 length equals 14 residues. The V gene's germline CDR1 is LNHNV and CDR2 YYDKDF (reference sequence). The CDR3 sequence is CATSRGESENEQFF. The CDR3 DNA follows: TGTGCCACCAGCAGAGGAGAAAGCGAGAATGAGCAGTTCTTC.

The gene calls are TRBV27 and TRBJ1-2, with 9 bases identical to TRBD1. From germline, CDR1 is MNHEY and CDR2 SMNVEV (reference sequence). The CDR3 is made up of 17 amino acids. The J segment lost 2 bases and the V segment lost 4 bases, leaving 11 bases of the junction unmatched. CDR3 DNA sequence: TGTGCCAGCAGTTCTACCTCCCGGACAGGGGCGAACTATGGCTACACCTTC. Translating it yields CASSSTSRTGANYGYTF.

This chain links TRBV11-2 with TRBJ1-4, with D unclear. CDR3 length equals 14 residues. Trimming shortened V by 4 bases and J by 12 bases, and 18 bases separated the two germline ends. In germline, CDR1 is SGHAT, CDR2 FQNNGV. The CDR3 DNA follows: TGTGCCAGCAGCTCAATCGCGATTACCCACGAACTGTTTTTT. Translation gives CASSSIAITHELFF.

The genes are TRBV11-2 and TRBJ2-3; possibly TRBD2 for D (5 bases). Germline CDR1 is SGHAT and CDR2 is FQNNGV. Trimming removed 3 bases at V and 1 base at J, with 5 bases between. This CDR3 has 13 amino acids. CDR3 sequence (DNA): TGTGCCAGCAGCTTCGGGGGCACAGATACGCAGTATTTT. Residues: CASSFGGTDTQYF.

V is TRBV5-1 and J is TRBJ1-4; TRBD1 matches at 10 bases. The CDR3 has 17 residues. Germline CDR1 is SGHRS and CDR2 is YFSETQ. V dropped 2 bases and J dropped 13; count of bases not matched to a gene: 17. DNA for the CDR3: TGCGCCAGCAGCTTACAAGGACAGGGGGAATATGGTAATAGACTGTTTTTT. Its protein product is CASSLQGQGEYGNRLFF.

V is TRBV27 and J is TRBJ1-2; D may be TRBD1 (5 bases). The CDR3 is 14 amino acids. V was cut by 8 bases and J by 6 bases, with 19 bases left in between. The V gene's germline CDR1 is MNHEY and CDR2 SMNVEV (reference sequence). CDR3 nucleotides: TGTGCCAGCGCGGCAAACACCAGGGTGAATGGCTACACCTTC. Residues: CASAANTRVNGYTF.

V usage is TRBV25-1 and J usage is TRBJ2-7; 9 bases are shared with TRBD2. The CDR3 is made up of 16 amino acids. The J segment lost 5 bases and the V segment lost 1 base, leaving 9 bases of the junction unmatched. The germline CDR1 and CDR2 sequences are MGHDK and SYGVNS. CDR3 DNA: TGTGCCAGCAGTGAATCGGGACTAGCAAGTACTAACGAGCAGTACTTC. Its protein product is CASSESGLASTNEQYF.

This chain uses TRBV15 with TRBJ2-3; a possible D gene is TRBD2 (6 bases). Germline V CDR1 and CDR2: LNHNV, YYDKDF (reference sequence). Deletions cut 0 bases from V and 4 bases from J, with 11 bases between. This CDR3 region has 15 residues. The CDR3 reads CATSRDRGGADTQYF. The CDR3 nucleotides are TGTGCCACCAGCAGAGACCGCGGAGGGGCAGATACGCAGTATTTT.

This clone showed up just once. This chain uses TRBV6-4 with TRBJ1-2; 7 nucleotides line up with TRBD1. CDR1 is MRHNA and CDR2 is SNTAGT in the germline V gene. The V segment lost 6 bases and the J segment 4 bases; nucleotides outside the gene matches: 11. The CDR3 is 15 amino acids. The CDR3 DNA follows: TGTGCCAGCAGGGGGACAGTTAATGGGATCTATGGCTACACCTTC. Protein sequence: CASRGTVNGIYGYTF.

V gene TRBV30 combines with J gene TRBJ2-1; TRBD2 agrees at 12 bases. Germline V gene sequence: CDR1 GTSNPN, CDR2 SVGIG (reference sequence). J was trimmed by 10 bases and V by 0 bases; bases with no gene match: 4. This CDR3 is 14 amino acids long. CDR3 amino acids: CAWSVRTSGTEQFF. The DNA of the CDR3 is TGTGCCTGGAGTGTGCGGACTAGCGGGACCGAGCAGTTCTTC. Looking up the rest from reference TRBV30 and TRBJ2-1 gives the full variable domain: SQTIHQWPATLVQPVGSPLSLECTVEGTSNPNLYWYRQAAGRGLQLLFYSVGIGQISSEVPQNLSASRPQDRQFILSSKKLLLSDSGFYLCAWSVRTSGTEQFFGPGTRLTVL.

J is TRBJ2-3 and V is TRBV5-1; 8 nucleotides align to TRBD2. The CDR3 covers 18 residues. Looked up from germline, CDR1 is SGHRS and CDR2 is YFSETQ. Germline trimming cut 0 bases from V and 3 bases from J; bases unmatched to any gene: 12. CDR3 region: CASSLEVNSGVETDTQYF. CDR3 nucleotides: TGCGCCAGCAGCTTGGAGGTGAATAGCGGGGTGGAGACAGATACGCAGTATTTT.

This chain joins TRBV30 and TRBJ2-7, with 12 bases fitting TRBD1. Germline V gene lookup returns CDR1 GTSNPN and CDR2 SVGIG (reference sequence). With V trimmed by 5 bases and J by 5 bases, 4 bases remained unmatched. This CDR3 is 13 amino acids long. For the CDR3, the DNA is TGTGCCTGGGGGACAGGGGGCATCGACGAGCAGTACTTC. This codes for CAWGTGGIDEQYF.

In its sample, this clone was seen a few times. J is TRBJ2-5 and V is TRBV10-3, with 14 nucleotides matching TRBD2. V was pared by 6 bases and J by 2 bases, with 2 bases of the junction left unmatched. The CDR3 covers 15 residues. From germline, CDR1 is ENHRY and CDR2 SYGVKD. CDR3 coding DNA: TGTGCCATCAGAAGGACTAGCGGGGGGCAAGAGACCCAGTACTTC. It is translated as CAIRRTSGGQETQYF.

V gene TRBV19 combines with J gene TRBJ1-1; no firm D call. The CDR3 is made up of 13 amino acids. In germline, CDR1 is LNHDA, CDR2 SQIVND (reference sequence). V gave up 8 bases and J gave up 7 bases, with 17 bases separating them. In DNA, the CDR3 is TGTGCCAGTTGCTCAGGAGGGTTTAATGAAGCTTTCTTT. Its protein is CASCSGGFNEAFF. The full variable domain, with the rest looked up from reference TRBV19 and TRBJ1-1, is DGGITQSPKYLFRKEGQNVTLSCEQNLNHDAMYWYRQDPGQGLRLIYYSQIVNDFQKGDIAEGYSVSREKKESFPLTVTSAQKNPTAFYLCASCSGGFNEAFFGQGTRLTVV.

V gene TRBV25-1 combines with J gene TRBJ2-5, with D unresolved. The CDR3 consists of 11 residues. V gave up 5 bases and J gave up 4 bases, with 5 bases separating them. Germline values: CDR1 MGHDK, CDR2 SYGVNS. The CDR3 nucleotides are TGTGCCAGCAGTCCCTCAGAGACCCAGTACTTC. Its translation: CASSPSETQYF.

J is TRBJ2-7 and V is TRBV4-1; 7 bases are shared with TRBD2. Looked up from germline, CDR1 is MGHRA and CDR2 is YSYEKL. The ends lost 2 bases at V and 3 bases at J; junction bases unmatched: 7. CDR3 length: 15 amino acids. The DNA for the CDR3 is TGCGCCAGCAGCCAACCGGGACTACCTAACTACGAGCAGTACTTC. Translation: CASSQPGLPNYEQYF.

Comment on this clone: The junction differs from germline at one of its ends, possibly a read error. The chain recombines TRBV10-3 with TRBJ2-7, with D possibly TRBD1 on 7 matching bases. The germline V gene has CDR1 ENHRY and CDR2 SYGVKD. The CDR3 has 17 residues. The CDR3 reads CAISVEQETGRFYEQYF. Here the CDR3 DNA reads TGTGCCATCAGTGTGGAACAGGAGACAGGGAGGTTTTACGAACAGTACTTC.

J is TRBJ2-1 and V is TRBV15; 10 bases line up with TRBD2. Per germline, CDR1 LNHNV and CDR2 YYDKDF (reference sequence). This CDR3 contains 15 residues. Losses at the gene ends were 0 bases for V and 4 bases for J; bases not matched to a gene: 0. The CDR3 DNA sequence: TGTGCCACCAGCAGAGAAGCGGGAGGGTACAATGAGCAGTTCTTC. Residues: CATSREAGGYNEQFF. The entire variable domain, with the rest obtained from reference TRBV15 and TRBJ2-1, is as follows: DAMVIQNPRYQVTQFGKPVTLSCSQTLNHNVMYWYQQKSSQAPKLLFHYYDKDFNNEADTPDNFQSRRPNTSFCFLDIRSPGLGDTAMYLCATSREAGGYNEQFFGPGTRLTVL.